The T cell receptor (beta chain) described here comes from a study of cytomegalovirus exposure and HLA in healthy donors. As for the study in general: Assignment to the Caucasian-associated ancestry cluster applied to approximately 80% of the approximately 400 genotyped donors.

Primers included in the PCR were 60 Vbeta and 13 Jbeta primers. Authors' methods: Later analysis identified roughly 84 million unique TCR beta chains, 9 million to 12 million shared. The repertoire was sequenced with immunoSEQ multiplex PCR; TCRdb's copy has only in-frame clones and lacks some. Clone size and V and J calls were adopted from that table, with D and trimming inferred from the DNA. The sample holds roughly 200,000 clones; around 84% are singletons and the top ten take about 3%. Healthy individuals who donated bone marrow served as the donors. This clone was seen a few times. Its antigen is as yet unknown. Overall study findings and caveats: In an earlier analysis, in about 530 donors, most V segments appeared productive either ~87% or ~30% of the time.

The sequence derives from a man aged 40-49 years in good health and CMV-seropositive. The sequencing input was PBMCs.

The CDR3 sequence: CASSEYRIVNQPQHF. DNA for the CDR3: TGTGCCAGCAGTGAATACAGGATAGTCAATCAGCCCCAGCATTTT. The J gene is TRBJ1-5, the V gene TRBV2; a possible D gene is TRBD1 (5 bases). The CDR3 has 15 residues. The V end lost 2 bases, the J end lost 3 bases, and 11 bases lay between the germline ends. CDR1 is SNHLY and CDR2 is FYNNEI in the germline V gene.